This T cell receptor beta chain was identified during a study of blood T cell repertoires in COVID-19. Across the whole study: The cDNA or gDNA used as material had been derived from T cells, B-cell-depleted T cells, or PBMCs.

Here immunoSEQ multiplex PCR was the method, and the copy in TCRdb shows in-frame clones only, minus some. The table has some 55,000 clones, around four fifths seen once. Looked up from germline, CDR1 is MNHEY and CDR2 is SVGAGI. This CDR3 region has 12 residues. V was cut by 6 bases and J by 6 bases, with 12 bases left in between. The sample comprised peripheral blood. This TCR came from a woman aged 55-69 years with acute or convalescent COVID-19. The chain employs TRBV6-5 and TRBJ2-7; TRBD2 might be the D (5 bases). The CDR3 DNA reads as TGTGCCAGCAGCCCGGCGGGCGTCGAGCAGTACTTC. This gives the protein CASSPAGVEQYF.